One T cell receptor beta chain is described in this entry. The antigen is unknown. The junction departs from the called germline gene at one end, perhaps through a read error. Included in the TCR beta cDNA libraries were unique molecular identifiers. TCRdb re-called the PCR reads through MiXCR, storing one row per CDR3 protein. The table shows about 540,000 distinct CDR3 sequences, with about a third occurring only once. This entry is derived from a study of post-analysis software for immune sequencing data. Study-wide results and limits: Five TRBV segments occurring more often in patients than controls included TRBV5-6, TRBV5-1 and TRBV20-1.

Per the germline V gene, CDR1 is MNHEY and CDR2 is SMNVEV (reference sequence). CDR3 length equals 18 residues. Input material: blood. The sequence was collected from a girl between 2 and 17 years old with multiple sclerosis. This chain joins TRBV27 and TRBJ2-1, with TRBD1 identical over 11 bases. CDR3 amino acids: CASSLSGTGGNSYNEQFF. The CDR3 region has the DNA TGTGCCAGCAGTCTATCCGGGACAGGGGGTAACTCCTACAATGAGCAGTTCTTC.